This T cell receptor (beta chain) was obtained from a study of regulatory T cells in long-lasting Graves disease. The time point denotes: newly diagnosed GD, antithyroid drugs for less than 3 months. The authors made the TCR library using RNA they extracted from PBMCs. This clonotype appeared a few times. Combining iRepertoire HTBI primers with Arm-PCR of CDR3 regions, the authors built TCR beta libraries. Using its own MiXCR run on the multiplex PCR reads, TCRdb lists one record per CDR3 protein. The sample has roughly 610,000 distinct CDR3 sequences; around 15% are singletons. This sample also appeared in a second study, on T cells in Graves' hyperthyroidism and ophthalmopathy. That publication notes: Blood samples included most of the expanded thyroid clonotypes exceeding 0.001. The model foresaw ophthalmopathy a median approximately 6.3 months prior to onset.

The TCR comes from a woman aged 30 to 39 with Graves disease. Here the sequenced sample was peripheral blood mononuclear cells (PBMCs), taken at new diagnosis, from a patient treated with antithyroid drugs.

The CDR3 nucleotides are TGTGCCAGCAGCCCCCGCGGCAGGGGGAAAACCCTTAATGAAAAACTGTTTTTT. The encoded protein is CASSPRGRGKTLNEKLFF. V is TRBV3-1 and J is TRBJ1-4, with 7 bases fitting TRBD1. The V gene end was trimmed by 4 bases and the J gene end by 4 bases; junction bases not matched to a gene: 15. CDR1 is LGHDT and CDR2 is YNNKEL in the germline V gene (reference sequence). The length of the CDR3 is 18 residues.